This T cell receptor beta chain stems from a study of CD8 T cells in ankylosing spondylitis (dated by TCRdb to 2016 to 2017). Describing the broader study: To find TCR variants linked to disease, the study profiled T cell receptor beta repertoires in ankylosing spondylitis patients and healthy donors. Peripheral blood samples were taken, and synovial fluid was additionally collected from ankylosing spondylitis patients. The full study cohort comprised 20 to 25 ankylosing spondylitis patients and over 95 healthy donors. The investigation overall reported the following: Blood from ankylosing spondylitis patients appeared to be characterized by a TCR beta motif made up of under ten highly homologous amino acid variants. The disease-linked clones were reported as significantly enriched in matched synovial fluid samples from ankylosing spondylitis patients. The disease-linked clones showed a CD8+ phenotype and occurred at relatively low frequencies in peripheral blood. Some motif variants were previously reported in synovial fluid and blood of reactive arthritis patients, suggesting common disease-initiation mechanisms.

With regard to this clonotype: The target of this receptor is not known. No base quality values were provided; no much bigger clone lies one nucleotide off.

Germline trimming amounts to 5 bases on V and 3 bases on J, with 1 as the count of junction bases outside the gene matches. Including the terminal cysteine and phenylalanine, the CDR3 comprises 15 residues. The CDR3 DNA has 45 bases and is translated from base 1. CDR1 and CDR2 were assigned from the germline V gene (reference sequence) as SEHNR and FQNEAQ. The instrument was an Illumina MiSeq. TCR beta libraries were prepared by quantitative 5'-RACE with molecular barcodes. The paper's processing steps were these. A new computational method, built on a probabilistic model of VDJ rearrangement, was used to identify disease-linked TCR variants. TCRdb trimmed the raw reads at Q25, called clones with MiXCR and kept productive beta chains. Each record represents a unique CDR3 protein, reported with the most common genes and DNA among its rows. TCRdb, not the authors, supplied the V and J calls. This sample comprises approximately 25,000 distinct CDR3 sequences, about a sixth of them detected only once. The ten largest make up approximately 29% of the sample.

The chain couples TRBV7-9 to TRBJ2-2; 12 bases in the junction line up with TRBD2. Sequencing used blood. The sequence derives from a male donor with ankylosing spondylitis or in good health (not recorded which). The CDR3 protein: CASSGLAGHTGELFF. The DNA is TGTGCCAGCAGCGGACTAGCGGGGCACACCGGGGAGCTGTTTTTT.